Described below is a single TCR beta chain sequence and its context. Profiled with immunoSEQ multiplex PCR; TCRdb holds only in-frame clones, not every one. The sample consists of some 140,000 clones, more than 80% of them appearing once. The length of the CDR3 is 14 residues. V lost 6 bases, J lost 9 bases, and 11 bases stayed unmatched. Germline CDR1 and CDR2: LNHDA and SQIVND (reference sequence). This record belongs to a study of blood T cell repertoires in COVID-19. Study-level background: Sample material is recorded as cDNA or gDNA derived from T cells, B-cell-depleted T cells, or PBMCs.

The sample taken for sequencing was peripheral blood. The receptor was derived from a man aged 50 to 59 with acute or convalescent COVID-19. V is TRBV19 and J is TRBJ2-1; 7 nucleotides agree with TRBD2. The CDR3 sequence is CASSKATAGFEQFF. In DNA, the CDR3 is TGTGCCAGTAGCAAGGCAACAGCGGGATTTGAGCAGTTCTTC.